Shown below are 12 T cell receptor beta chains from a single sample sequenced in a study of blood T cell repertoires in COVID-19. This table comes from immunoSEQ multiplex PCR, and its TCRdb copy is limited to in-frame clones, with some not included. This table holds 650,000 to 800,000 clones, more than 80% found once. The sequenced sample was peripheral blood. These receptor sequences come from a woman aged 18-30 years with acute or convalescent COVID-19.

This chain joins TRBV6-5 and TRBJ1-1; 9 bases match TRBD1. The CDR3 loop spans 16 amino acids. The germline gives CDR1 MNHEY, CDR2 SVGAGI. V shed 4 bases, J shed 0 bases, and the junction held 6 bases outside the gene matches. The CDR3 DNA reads TGTGCCAGCAGTTCTAACAGGGGGCTGTTGAACACTGAAGCTTTCTTT. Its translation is CASSSNRGLLNTEAFF.

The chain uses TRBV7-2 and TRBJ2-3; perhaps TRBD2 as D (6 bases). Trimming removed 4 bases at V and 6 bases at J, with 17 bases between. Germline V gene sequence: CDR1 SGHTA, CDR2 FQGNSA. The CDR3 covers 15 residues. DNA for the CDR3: TGTGCCAGCAGCTCAGCGGGCCAGCGGTCGGATACGCAGTATTTT. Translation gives CASSSAGQRSDTQYF.

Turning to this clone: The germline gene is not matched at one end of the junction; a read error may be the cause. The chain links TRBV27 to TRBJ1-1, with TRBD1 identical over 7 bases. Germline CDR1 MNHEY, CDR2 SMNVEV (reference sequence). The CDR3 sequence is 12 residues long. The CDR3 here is CASSLSTGKAFF. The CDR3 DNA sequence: TGTGCCAGCAGTCTATCGACAGGGAAAGCTTTCTTT.

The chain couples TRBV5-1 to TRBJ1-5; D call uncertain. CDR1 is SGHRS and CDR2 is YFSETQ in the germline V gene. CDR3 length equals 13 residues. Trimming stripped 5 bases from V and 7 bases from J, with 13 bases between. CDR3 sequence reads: CASSSNEGQPQHF. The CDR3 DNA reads TGCGCCAGCAGTTCCAACGAGGGACAGCCCCAGCATTTT.

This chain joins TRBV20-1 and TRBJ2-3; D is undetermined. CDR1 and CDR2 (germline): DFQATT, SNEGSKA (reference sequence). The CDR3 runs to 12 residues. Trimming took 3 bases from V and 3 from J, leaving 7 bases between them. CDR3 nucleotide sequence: TGCAGTGCTAGTCCAGATACAGATACGCAGTATTTT. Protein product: CSASPDTDTQYF.

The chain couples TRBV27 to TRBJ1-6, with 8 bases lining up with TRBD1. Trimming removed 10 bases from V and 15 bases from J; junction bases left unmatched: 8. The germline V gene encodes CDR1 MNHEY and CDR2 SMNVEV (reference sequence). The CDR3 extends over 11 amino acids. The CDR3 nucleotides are TGTGCCACCGGACAGGGTGGTCGCCTCCACTTT. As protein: CATGQGGRLHF.

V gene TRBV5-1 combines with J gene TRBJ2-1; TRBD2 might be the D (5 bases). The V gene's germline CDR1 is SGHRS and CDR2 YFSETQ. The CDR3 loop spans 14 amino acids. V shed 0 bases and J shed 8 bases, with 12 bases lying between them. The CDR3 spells CASSLASRADEQFF. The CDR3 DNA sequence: TGCGCCAGCAGCTTGGCTTCGCGGGCAGATGAGCAGTTCTTC.

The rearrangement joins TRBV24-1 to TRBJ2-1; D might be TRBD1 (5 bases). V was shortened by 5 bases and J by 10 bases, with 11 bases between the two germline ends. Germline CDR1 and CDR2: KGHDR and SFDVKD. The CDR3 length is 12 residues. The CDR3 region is CATSGLGPEQFF. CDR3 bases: TGTGCCACCAGTGGTCTGGGGCCGGAGCAGTTCTTC.

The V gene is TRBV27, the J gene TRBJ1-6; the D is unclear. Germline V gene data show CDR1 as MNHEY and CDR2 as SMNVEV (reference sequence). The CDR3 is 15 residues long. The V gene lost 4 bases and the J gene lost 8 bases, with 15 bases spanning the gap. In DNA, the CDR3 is TGTGCCAGCAGTTCGCCGGAGGGTGAAGATTCACCCCTCCACTTT. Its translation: CASSSPEGEDSPLHF.

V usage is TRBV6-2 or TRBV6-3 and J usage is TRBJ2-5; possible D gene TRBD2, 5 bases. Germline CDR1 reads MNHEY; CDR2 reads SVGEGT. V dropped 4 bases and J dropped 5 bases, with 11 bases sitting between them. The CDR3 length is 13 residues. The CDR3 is CASSSRGGETQYF. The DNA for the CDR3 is TGTGCCAGCAGTTCCCGGGGTGGGGAGACCCAGTACTTC.

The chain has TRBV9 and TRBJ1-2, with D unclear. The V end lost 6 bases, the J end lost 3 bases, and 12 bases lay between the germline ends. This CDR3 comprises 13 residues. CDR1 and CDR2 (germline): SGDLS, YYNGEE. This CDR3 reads CASTPGHDYGYTF. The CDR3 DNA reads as TGTGCCAGCACCCCAGGTCACGACTATGGCTACACCTTC.

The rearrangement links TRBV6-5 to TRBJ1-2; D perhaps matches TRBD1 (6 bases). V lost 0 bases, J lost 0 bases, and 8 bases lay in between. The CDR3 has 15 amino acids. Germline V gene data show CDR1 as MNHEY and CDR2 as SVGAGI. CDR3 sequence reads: CASSYSGQTNYGYTF. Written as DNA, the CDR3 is TGTGCCAGCAGTTACTCAGGACAGACTAACTATGGCTACACCTTC.